This T cell receptor beta chain was documented in a study of OX40 agonist ivuxolimab in advanced cancers. About the study: An agonistic anti-OX40 (CD134) antibody, ivuxolimab, was used to treat the patients. Three patients, one with hepatocellular carcinoma and two with cutaneous melanoma, responded partially.

Germline CDR1 and CDR2: MNHEY and SVGAGI. The V end lost 6 bases, the J end lost 9 bases, and 21 bases lay between the germline ends. The CDR3 is made up of 14 amino acids. The table came from immunoSEQ multiplex PCR; TCRdb's copy has only in-frame clones and leaves some out. In the table there are tens of thousands of clones, 91% of which are singletons. This receptor was obtained from an adult with an advanced solid tumor such as melanoma, head and neck, liver or kidney cancer. The specimen was CD4+ or CD8+ T cells sorted from blood, collected in a trial of the OX40 agonist ivuxolimab. The V call is TRBV6-5, the J call TRBJ2-7; D may match TRBD1 or TRBD2 (5 bases each). The CDR3 spells CASSSGTLTRGQYF. CDR3 coding DNA: TGTGCCAGCAGCTCCGGGACGCTTACCCGGGGGCAGTACTTC.